This TCR beta chain emerged from a study of T-cell reconstitution after alpha-beta-depleted transplantation in children. Unique molecular identifiers were used to barcode this TCRbeta library. TCRdb reprocessed the PCR reads with MiXCR, giving one entry per CDR3 protein. The sample lists 90,000 to 95,000 distinct CDR3 sequences, over 9% seen once, with 11% to 15% in the top ten. The ends were cut back, 1 base at V and 1 base at J, with 7 bases in the middle. CDR3 length equals 14 residues. The germline gives CDR1 SGHRS, CDR2 YFSETQ. The chain uses TRBV5-1 and TRBJ2-3; D not resolved. The origin of this receptor is a human donor who donated a stem cell graft to a child with inherited bone marrow failure. The sequenced sample was PBMCs from the stem cell graft donor, obtained from the stem cell graft. CDR3 loop: CASSLMSGTDTQYF. CDR3 sequence (DNA): TGCGCCAGCAGCTTGATGTCGGGCACAGATACGCAGTATTTT.